The 10 T cell receptor beta chains below come from one sample, sequenced in a study of blood T cell repertoires in COVID-19. Sequencing was performed with immunoSEQ multiplex PCR; in TCRdb, only in-frame clones are kept and a portion is missing. Altogether approximately 100,000 clones are present, around 89% being singletons, with the ten largest covering about 30%. Sequenced input: peripheral blood. All receptors derive from a woman of 80 years or more with acute or convalescent COVID-19.

The V call is TRBV30, the J call TRBJ2-5; 9 bases match TRBD1. The CDR3 sequence is 15 residues long. Germline V lookup: CDR1 GTSNPN, CDR2 SVGIG (reference sequence). Trimming took 3 bases from V and 1 from J; bases not matched to a gene: 6. CDR3 sequence: CAWRAGQGLQETQYF. The CDR3 nucleotides are TGTGCCTGGAGGGCGGGACAGGGACTCCAAGAGACCCAGTACTTC.

The chain carries TRBV11-2 and TRBJ2-3, with 8 bases lining up with TRBD1. With 3 bases clipped from V and 4 bases from J, the junction kept 9 bases outside the gene matches. The length of the CDR3 is 16 residues. CDR1 and CDR2 (germline): SGHAT, FQNNGV. The CDR3 DNA sequence: TGTGCCAGCAGCTTCTCAGAAGGACAGGGCGCAGATACGCAGTATTTT. Translated, it gives CASSFSEGQGADTQYF. The full variable domain, its missing parts supplied by reference TRBV11-2 and TRBJ2-3, is EAGVAQSPRYKIIEKRQSVAFWCNPISGHATLYWYQQILGQGPKLLIQFQNNGVVDDSQLPKDRFSAERLKGVDSTLKIQPAKLEDSAVYLCASSFSEGQGADTQYFGPGTRLTVL.

The J gene is TRBJ1-2, the V gene TRBV7-2; D is perhaps TRBD1 (6 bases). The CDR3 consists of 13 residues. Trimming took 5 bases from V and 4 from J, leaving 11 bases between them. The V gene's germline CDR1 is SGHTA and CDR2 FQGNSA. The CDR3 DNA follows: TGTGCCAGCAGCCAATTACAGGGCTATGGCTACACCTTC. Translating it yields CASSQLQGYGYTF.

The chain has TRBV6-5 and TRBJ2-7; tentatively, D is TRBD1 (5 bases). The CDR3 has 14 amino acids. Deletions cut 5 bases from V and 5 bases from J, with 16 bases between. From germline, CDR1 is MNHEY and CDR2 SVGAGI. The CDR3 nucleotides read TGTGCCAGCAGTCCCATACAGGTAATCCACGAGCAGTACTTC. The encoded protein is CASSPIQVIHEQYF.

The genes are TRBV11-2 and TRBJ2-4, with TRBD2 matching over 7 bases. The junction had 2 bases not matched to a gene; V was cut back by 0 bases and J by 0 bases. The CDR3 is 16 residues long. In germline, CDR1 is SGHAT, CDR2 FQNNGV. CDR3: CASSLEGGIAKNIQYF. The CDR3 nucleotides are TGTGCCAGCAGCTTAGAGGGGGGGATAGCCAAAAACATTCAGTACTTC.

In DNA form, the CDR3 reads TGTGCCAGCAGCTTAGCGTACCCTGAAGACAGGGGCTATGGCTACACCTTC. This gives the protein CASSLAYPEDRGYGYTF. The chain carries TRBV7-8 and TRBJ1-2; the match to TRBD1 covers 8 bases. The CDR3 is 17 amino acids. The V and J ends lost 0 bases and 4 bases, in that order; junction bases with no gene match: 10. Germline-derived CDR1 and CDR2 are SGHVS and FQNEAQ.

The gene calls are TRBV15 and TRBJ2-1; D is perhaps TRBD2 (5 bases). The CDR3 loop spans 16 amino acids. Germline CDR1 reads LNHNV; CDR2 reads YYDKDF (reference sequence). Trimming left V 1 base short and J 5 bases short, with 15 bases between. This CDR3 reads CATSRVRGSANNEQFF. The CDR3 nucleotides are TGTGCCACCAGCAGAGTACGCGGGTCTGCAAACAATGAGCAGTTCTTC.

The chain links TRBV11-2 to TRBJ1-1; D gene uncertain. The CDR3 contains 14 residues. The ends were cut back, 1 base at V and 0 bases at J, with 6 bases in the middle. CDR1 and CDR2 (germline): SGHAT, FQNNGV. This CDR3 reads CASSLGQMNTEAFF. The CDR3 DNA reads as TGTGCCAGCAGCTTAGGGCAGATGAACACTGAAGCTTTCTTT.

Only a few counts were recorded for this clone. V usage is TRBV7-9 and J usage is TRBJ1-2; possible D gene TRBD1, 6 bases. CDR1 SEHNR and CDR2 FQNEAQ come from the germline V gene (reference sequence). Trimming shortened V by 3 bases and J by 4 bases, and 12 bases separated the two germline ends. This CDR3 has 14 amino acids. In nucleotides, the CDR3 is TGTGCCAGCAGCTTGGACAGAAGTCTCTATGGCTACACCTTC. Its translation: CASSLDRSLYGYTF.

The count of this clone is one. The V and J genes are TRBV11-2 and TRBJ1-6, with 7 positions matching TRBD1. Germline CDR1 and CDR2: SGHAT and FQNNGV. The J segment lost 3 bases and the V segment lost 3 bases, leaving 2 bases of the junction unmatched. The CDR3 length is 15 residues. Here the CDR3 DNA reads TGTGCCAGCAGCTTTGACAGGGACTATAATTCACCCCTCCACTTT. Translation gives CASSFDRDYNSPLHF.